The following is a TCR beta chain sequence with its context. The length of the CDR3 is 14 residues. The J segment lost 13 bases and the V segment lost 5 bases, leaving 10 bases of the junction unmatched. CDR1 and CDR2 (germline): MDHEN, SYDVKM. The sample originates from a study of identical twins. Each CDR3 protein is one row after TCRdb ran MiXCR on the 5' RACE reads. Of hundreds of thousands of distinct CDR3 sequences in the sample, 12% were seen once. These data were likewise used in another study, on yellow fever vaccine responses in identical twins. That investigation notes: After vaccination, twins' T cell response reportedly seemed partly convergent, partly personalized.

Sample: PBMCs. This clonotype originated in a woman aged 18-29 years in good health. The V call is TRBV28, the J call TRBJ2-5, with TRBD2 matching 13 bases. The CDR3 spells CASSTTSGRGIWYF. DNA for the CDR3: TGTGCCAGCAGTACCACTAGCGGGAGGGGCATTTGGTACTTC. Based on the CDR3 plus reference TRBV28 and TRBJ2-5, the full variable domain is DVKVTQSSRYLVKRTGEKVFLECVQDMDHENMFWYRQDPGLGLRLIYFSYDVKMKEKGDIPEGYSVSREKKERFSLILESASTNQTSMYLCASSTTSGRGIWYFGPGTRLLVL.